This entry is about one T cell receptor beta chain. This record belongs to a study of Ad26.COV2.S vaccination and SARS-CoV-2 variants. Study context: Intramuscular Ad26.COV2.S doses were given once or twice, 56 days apart.

Unmatched junction bases numbered 6, after V lost 1 base and J lost 1 base. The V gene's germline CDR1 is LGHNA and CDR2 YSLEER. The CDR3 runs to 17 residues. As to treatment: some 20 received Ad26.COV2.S at low or high dose, single or two shots; 5 received placebo; per-sample allocation not given. Each sample was drawn 63 days after the first injection (of vaccine or placebo). The donor was a Boston adult aged 18-55 years. Sequencing used immunoSEQ multiplex PCR; TCRdb keeps in-frame clones, though not all of them. The sample consists of about 350,000 clones, 88% of them appearing once. This TCR derives from a person between 18 and 65 years old who received the Ad26.COV2.S COVID-19 vaccine or a placebo. This chain joins TRBV4-3 and TRBJ1-1; 10 bases line up with TRBD1. The starting material was peripheral blood, obtained in a trial of Ad26.COV2.S vaccine versus placebo. The DNA for the CDR3 is TGCGCCAGCAGCCAAGTGATGGGACAGGGGCCGAACACTGAAGCTTTCTTT. As protein: CASSQVMGQGPNTEAFF.